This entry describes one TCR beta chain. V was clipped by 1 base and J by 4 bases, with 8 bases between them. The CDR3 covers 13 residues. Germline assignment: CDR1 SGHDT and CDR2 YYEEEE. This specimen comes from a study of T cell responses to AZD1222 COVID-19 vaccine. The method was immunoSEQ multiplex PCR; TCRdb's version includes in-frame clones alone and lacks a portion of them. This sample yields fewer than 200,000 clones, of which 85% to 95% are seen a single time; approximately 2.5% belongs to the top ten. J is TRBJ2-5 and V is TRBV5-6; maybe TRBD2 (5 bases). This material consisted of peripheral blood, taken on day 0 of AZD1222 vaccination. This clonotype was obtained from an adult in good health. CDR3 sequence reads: CASSLKSGETQYF. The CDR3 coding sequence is TGTGCCAGCAGCTTGAAGAGCGGAGAGACCCAGTACTTC.